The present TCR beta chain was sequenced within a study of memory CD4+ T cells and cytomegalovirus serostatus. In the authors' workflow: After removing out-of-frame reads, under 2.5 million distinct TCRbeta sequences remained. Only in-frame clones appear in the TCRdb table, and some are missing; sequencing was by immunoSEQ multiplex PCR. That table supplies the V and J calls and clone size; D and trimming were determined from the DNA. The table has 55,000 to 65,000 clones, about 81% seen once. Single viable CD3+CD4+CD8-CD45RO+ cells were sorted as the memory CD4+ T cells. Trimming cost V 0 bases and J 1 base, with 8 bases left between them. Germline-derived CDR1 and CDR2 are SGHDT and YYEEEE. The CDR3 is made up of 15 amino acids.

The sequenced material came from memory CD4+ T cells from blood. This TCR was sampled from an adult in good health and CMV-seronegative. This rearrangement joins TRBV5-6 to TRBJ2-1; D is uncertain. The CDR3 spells CASSLVWGSYNEQFF. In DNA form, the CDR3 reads TGTGCCAGCAGCTTGGTTTGGGGTTCCTACAATGAGCAGTTCTTC.